This T cell receptor beta chain was recorded in a study of blood T cell repertoires in COVID-19. The wider study: Acute and convalescent COVID-19 samples came from the United States, Italy and Spain. In each case, the material was cDNA or gDNA derived from T cells, B-cell-depleted T cells, or PBMCs.

This table comes from immunoSEQ multiplex PCR, and its TCRdb copy is limited to in-frame clones, with some not included. This sample has roughly 250,000 clones, with around 81% found just once. Between the trimmed V and J ends, which lost 2 bases and 13 bases, there was a span of 12 bases. Germline loops: CDR1 MNHEY, CDR2 SVGEGT. The CDR3 runs to 12 residues. The chain is built from TRBV6-2 or TRBV6-3 and TRBJ2-1; D is uncertain. The sample consisted of peripheral blood. The TCR sequence derives from a person aged 65 to 79 with COVID-19, enrolled during active disease. CDR3 loop: CASSYPTVIQFF. In DNA, the CDR3 is TGTGCCAGCAGTTACCCAACAGTTATTCAGTTCTTC.